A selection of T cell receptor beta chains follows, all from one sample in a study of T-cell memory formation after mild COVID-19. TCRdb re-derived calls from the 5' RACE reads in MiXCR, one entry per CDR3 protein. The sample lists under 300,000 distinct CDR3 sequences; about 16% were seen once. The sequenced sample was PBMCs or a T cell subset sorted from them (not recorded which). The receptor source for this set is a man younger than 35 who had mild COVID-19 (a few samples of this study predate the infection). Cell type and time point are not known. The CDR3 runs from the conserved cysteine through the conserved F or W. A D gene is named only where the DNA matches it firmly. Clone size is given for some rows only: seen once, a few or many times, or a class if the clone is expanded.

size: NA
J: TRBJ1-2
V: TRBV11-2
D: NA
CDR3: CASRRPIGQTYGYTF
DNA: TGTGCCAGCAGGAGACCCATTGGACAGACCTATGGCTACACCTTC

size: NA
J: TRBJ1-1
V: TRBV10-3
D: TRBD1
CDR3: CAISGGGTGESTEAFF
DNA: TGTGCCATCAGCGGGGGGGGGACAGGGGAGTCCACTGAAGCTTTCTTT

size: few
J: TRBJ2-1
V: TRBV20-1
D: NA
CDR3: CSATPGGSYNEQFF
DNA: TGCAGTGCTACCCCCGGGGGCTCCTACAATGAGCAGTTCTTC

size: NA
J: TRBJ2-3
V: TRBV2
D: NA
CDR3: CASSQDFTQYF
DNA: TGTGCCAGCAGTCAGGATTTTACGCAGTATTTT

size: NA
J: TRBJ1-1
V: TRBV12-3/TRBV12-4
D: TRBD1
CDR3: CASSFRGHTEAFF
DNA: TGTGCCAGCAGTTTTAGGGGGCACACTGAAGCTTTCTTT

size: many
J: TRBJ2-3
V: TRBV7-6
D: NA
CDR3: CASSQDSYTDTQYF
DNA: TGTGCCAGCAGCCAGGACAGTTACACAGATACGCAGTATTTT

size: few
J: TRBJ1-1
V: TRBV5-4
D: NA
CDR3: CASTYGGAAEAFF
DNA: TGTGCCAGCACCTACGGGGGGGCCGCTGAAGCTTTCTTT

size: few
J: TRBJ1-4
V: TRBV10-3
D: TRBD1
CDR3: CAISGQGEKLFF
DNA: TGTGCCATCAGCGGACAGGGAGAAAAACTGTTTTTT

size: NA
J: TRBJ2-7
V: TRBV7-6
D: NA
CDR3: CASSPAQGVYEQYF
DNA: TGTGCCAGCAGCCCGGCACAGGGCGTCTACGAGCAGTACTTC

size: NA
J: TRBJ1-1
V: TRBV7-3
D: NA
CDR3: CASSSGPLNTEAFF
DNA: TGTGCCAGCAGCTCCGGACCGCTGAACACTGAAGCTTTCTTT

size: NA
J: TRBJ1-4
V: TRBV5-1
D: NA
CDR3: CASSWNGNEKLFF
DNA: TGCGCCAGCAGCTGGAATGGGAATGAAAAACTGTTTTTT

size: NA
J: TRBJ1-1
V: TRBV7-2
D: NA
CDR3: CASSLGSAGMTEAFF
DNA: TGTGCCAGCAGCTTGGGCTCGGCAGGGATGACTGAAGCTTTCTTT

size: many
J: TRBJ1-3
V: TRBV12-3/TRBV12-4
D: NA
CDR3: CASRTTGRRNTIYF
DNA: TGTGCCAGCAGGACAACAGGGCGCAGAAACACCATATATTTT

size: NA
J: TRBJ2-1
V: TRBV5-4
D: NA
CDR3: CASSPRISRYTEQFF
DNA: TGTGCCAGCAGTCCGAGGATCTCCCGGTACACTGAGCAGTTCTTC

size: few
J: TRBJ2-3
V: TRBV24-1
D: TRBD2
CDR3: CATSVTGGGDTQYF
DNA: TGTGCCACCAGTGTAACGGGGGGGGGAGATACGCAGTATTTT

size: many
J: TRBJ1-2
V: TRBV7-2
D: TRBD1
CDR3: CASSATGATGYTF
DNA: TGTGCCAGCAGCGCGACAGGGGCTACTGGCTACACCTTC

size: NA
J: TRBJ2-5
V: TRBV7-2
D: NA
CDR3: CASSSDRGAPSQYF
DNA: TGTGCCAGCAGCTCAGACCGGGGGGCCCCCTCCCAGTACTTC

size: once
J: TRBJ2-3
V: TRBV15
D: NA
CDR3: CATSRDVGISTDTQYF
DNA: TGTGCCACCAGCAGAGATGTGGGGATTAGCACAGATACGCAGTATTTT

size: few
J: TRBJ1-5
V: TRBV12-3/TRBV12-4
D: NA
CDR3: CASSFAPGNQPQHF
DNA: TGTGCCAGCAGTTTTGCCCCCGGCAATCAGCCCCAGCATTTT

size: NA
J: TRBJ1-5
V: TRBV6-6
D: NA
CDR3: CASMQVGGAGQPQHF
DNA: TGTGCCAGCATGCAGGTTGGGGGCGCGGGACAGCCCCAGCATTTT

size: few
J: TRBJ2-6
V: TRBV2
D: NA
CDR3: CASNRDASGANVLTF
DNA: TGTGCCAGCAACAGGGACGCATCTGGGGCCAACGTCCTGACTTTC

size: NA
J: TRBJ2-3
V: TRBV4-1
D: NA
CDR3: CASSQMNRRDTQYF
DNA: TGCGCCAGCAGCCAAATGAACCGACGGGATACGCAGTATTTT